The rows below give T cell receptor beta chains drawn from one sample of a study of identical twins. TCRdb used MiXCR to reprocess the 5' RACE reads, holding one entry per CDR3 protein. The sample includes approximately 300,000 distinct CDR3 sequences, 8% to 9.5% of them seen just once. Another study also made use of these data, one on yellow fever vaccine responses in identical twins.

Sequencing was carried out using CD8+ T cells sorted from blood. The receptors come from a young woman in good health. The CDR3 runs from the conserved cysteine through the conserved F or W. Fields, in order: J gene, V gene, clone size, D gene, CDR3 protein, CDR3 DNA. D genes are given only for firm matches. Some rows mark clone size as missing; the rest say once, few, many or name a class of expanded clone.

TRBJ2-5 | TRBV30 | few | TRBD2 | CAWSAGLAGAGETQYF | TGTGCCTGGAGTGCTGGACTAGCGGGAGCGGGTGAGACCCAGTACTTC
TRBJ1-1 | TRBV4-3 | many | . | CASSLGHPMNTEAFF | TGCGCCAGCAGCCTGGGACACCCTATGAACACTGAAGCTTTCTTT
TRBJ2-7 | TRBV5-1 | many | . | CASSLDGTYEQYF | TGCGCCAGCAGCCTCGACGGGACCTACGAGCAGTACTTC
TRBJ2-6 | TRBV27 | few | . | CASSLSWGSGANVLTF | TGTGCCAGCAGTTTGAGCTGGGGTTCTGGGGCCAACGTCCTGACTTTC
TRBJ2-5 | TRBV4-2 | many | . | CASSQVRETQYF | TGTGCCAGCAGCCAAGTCCGAGAGACCCAGTACTTC
TRBJ1-1 | TRBV20-1 | few | . | CSATGLYRTNTEAFF | TGCAGTGCTACGGGCTTGTACAGGACGAACACTGAAGCTTTCTTT
TRBJ2-5 | TRBV9 | . | TRBD2 | CASSVAGTSGETQYF | TGTGCCAGCAGCGTAGCTGGGACTAGCGGGGAGACCCAGTACTTC
TRBJ2-3 | TRBV9 | . | . | CASVPGTSSTDTQYF | TGTGCCAGCGTTCCCGGGACCTCTAGCACAGATACGCAGTATTTT
TRBJ2-2 | TRBV7-9 | . | . | CASSTSGFATGELFF | TGTGCCAGCAGCACGAGCGGGTTCGCCACCGGGGAGCTGTTTTTT
TRBJ2-2 | TRBV27 | . | . | CASSLSIGTGELFF | TGTGCCAGCAGTTTATCGATCGGCACCGGGGAGCTGTTTTTT
TRBJ2-2 | TRBV18 | . | . | CASSPPFTPPGELFF | TGTGCCAGCTCACCACCCTTCACCCCACCCGGGGAGCTGTTTTTT
TRBJ1-1 | TRBV4-1 | . | TRBD1 | CASSNRDRGLNTEAFF | TGCGCCAGCAGCAATCGGGACAGGGGATTGAACACTGAAGCTTTCTTT
TRBJ1-2 | TRBV4-2 | many | . | CASSQVLGSGYTF | TGTGCCAGCAGCCAAGTTTTGGGATCTGGCTACACCTTC
TRBJ2-3 | TRBV4-1 | many | . | CASSLHSGTDTQYF | TGCGCCAGCAGCCTGCATAGCGGCACAGATACGCAGTATTTT
TRBJ2-3 | TRBV7-8 | many | . | CASSYSESPSTDTQYF | TGTGCCAGCAGCTATTCTGAGAGCCCTAGCACAGATACGCAGTATTTT
TRBJ2-4 | TRBV12-3/TRBV12-4 | few | . | CASAGPRENIQYF | TGTGCCTCCGCCGGGCCGCGGGAAAACATTCAGTACTTC
TRBJ2-5 | TRBV4-2 | . | . | CASSHPLREPLGETQYF | TGTGCCAGCAGCCATCCTCTCCGGGAGCCTCTAGGAGAGACCCAGTACTTC
TRBJ2-7 | TRBV13 | . | . | CASSLRLAYEQYF | TGTGCCAGCAGCCTCCGACTAGCCTACGAGCAGTACTTC
TRBJ1-2 | TRBV7-2 | few | . | CASSPQSRAYGYTF | TGTGCCAGCAGCCCACAAAGTAGGGCCTATGGCTACACCTTC
TRBJ2-3 | TRBV30 | many | . | CAWSEGPGDTQYF | TGTGCCTGGAGTGAGGGGCCGGGAGATACGCAGTATTTT
TRBJ2-2 | TRBV28 | few | . | CASSCLMWYGSNTGELFF | TGTGCCAGCAGTTGTTTAATGTGGTACGGATCGAACACCGGGGAGCTGTTTTTT
TRBJ2-1 | TRBV28 | many | . | CASSLSGMGGHEQFF | TGTGCCAGCAGTTTATCAGGGATGGGGGGGCATGAGCAGTTCTTC
TRBJ2-2 | TRBV7-9 | many | TRBD1 | CASSLQGSGELFF | TGTGCCAGCAGTTTACAGGGGTCCGGGGAGCTGTTTTTT